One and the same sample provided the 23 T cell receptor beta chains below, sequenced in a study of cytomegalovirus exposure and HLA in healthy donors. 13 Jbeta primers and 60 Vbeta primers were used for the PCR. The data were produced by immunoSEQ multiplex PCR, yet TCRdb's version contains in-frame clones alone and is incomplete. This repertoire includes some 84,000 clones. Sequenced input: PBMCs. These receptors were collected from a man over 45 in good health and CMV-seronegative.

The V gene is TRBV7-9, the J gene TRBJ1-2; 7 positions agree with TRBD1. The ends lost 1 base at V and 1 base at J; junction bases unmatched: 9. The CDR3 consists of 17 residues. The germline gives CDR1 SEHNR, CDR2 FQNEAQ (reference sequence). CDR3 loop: CASSLVRVGQSNYGYTF. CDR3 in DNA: TGTGCCAGCAGCTTAGTAAGGGTGGGACAGAGTAACTATGGCTACACCTTC.

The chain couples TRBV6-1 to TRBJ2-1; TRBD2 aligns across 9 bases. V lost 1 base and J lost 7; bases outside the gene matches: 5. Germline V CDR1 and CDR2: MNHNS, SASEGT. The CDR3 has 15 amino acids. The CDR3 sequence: CASSEGLAGANEQFF. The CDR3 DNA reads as TGTGCCAGCAGTGAAGGGTTAGCGGGGGCTAATGAGCAGTTCTTC.

This chain's CDR3 is CASSPGEGELFF. As DNA, the CDR3 is TGTGCCAGCAGCCCCGGGGAGGGGGAGCTGTTTTTT. This sequence joins TRBV5-5 and TRBJ2-2, with a tentative D call TRBD2 (5 bases). The CDR3 spans 12 residues. V was trimmed by 4 bases and J by 8 bases, leaving 9 bases between them. The germline V gene has CDR1 SGHKS and CDR2 YYEKEE (reference sequence).

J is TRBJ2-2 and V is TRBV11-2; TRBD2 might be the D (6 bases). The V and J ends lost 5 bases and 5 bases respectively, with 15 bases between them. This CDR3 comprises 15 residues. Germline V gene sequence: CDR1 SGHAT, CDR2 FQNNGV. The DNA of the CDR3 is TGTGCCAGCAGCGCCCTCTTTGGGGGGACCGGGGAGCTGTTTTTT. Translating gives CASSALFGGTGELFF. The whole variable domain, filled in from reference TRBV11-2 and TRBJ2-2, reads EAGVAQSPRYKIIEKRQSVAFWCNPISGHATLYWYQQILGQGPKLLIQFQNNGVVDDSQLPKDRFSAERLKGVDSTLKIQPAKLEDSAVYLCASSALFGGTGELFFGEGSRLTVL.

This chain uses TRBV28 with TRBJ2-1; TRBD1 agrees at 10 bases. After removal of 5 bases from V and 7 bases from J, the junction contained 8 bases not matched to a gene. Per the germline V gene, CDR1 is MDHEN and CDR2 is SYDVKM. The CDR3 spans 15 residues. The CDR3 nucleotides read TGTGCCAGCAGTCCCGGGACAGGGGTGTTTAATGAGCAGTTCTTC. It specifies CASSPGTGVFNEQFF. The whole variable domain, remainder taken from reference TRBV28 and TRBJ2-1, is DVKVTQSSRYLVKRTGEKVFLECVQDMDHENMFWYRQDPGLGLRLIYFSYDVKMKEKGDIPEGYSVSREKKERFSLILESASTNQTSMYLCASSPGTGVFNEQFFGPGTRLTVL.

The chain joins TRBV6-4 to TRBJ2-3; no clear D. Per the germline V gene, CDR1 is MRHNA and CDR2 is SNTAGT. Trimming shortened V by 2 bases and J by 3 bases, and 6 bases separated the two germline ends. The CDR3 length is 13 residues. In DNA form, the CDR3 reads TGTGCCAGCAGTGACAGCTATACAGATACGCAGTATTTT. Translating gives CASSDSYTDTQYF.

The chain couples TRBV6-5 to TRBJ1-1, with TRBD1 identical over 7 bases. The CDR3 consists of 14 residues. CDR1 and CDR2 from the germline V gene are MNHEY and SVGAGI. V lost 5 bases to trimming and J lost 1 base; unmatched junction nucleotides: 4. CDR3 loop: CASSGQAPNTEAFF. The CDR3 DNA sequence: TGTGCCAGCAGTGGACAGGCCCCGAACACTGAAGCTTTCTTT.

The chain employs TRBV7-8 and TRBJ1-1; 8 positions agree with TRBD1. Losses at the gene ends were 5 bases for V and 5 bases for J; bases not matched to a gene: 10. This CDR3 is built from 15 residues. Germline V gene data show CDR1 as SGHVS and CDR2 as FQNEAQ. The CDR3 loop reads CASSPGGAPRTEAFF. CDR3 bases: TGTGCCAGCAGCCCAGGGGGCGCCCCGAGAACTGAAGCTTTCTTT.

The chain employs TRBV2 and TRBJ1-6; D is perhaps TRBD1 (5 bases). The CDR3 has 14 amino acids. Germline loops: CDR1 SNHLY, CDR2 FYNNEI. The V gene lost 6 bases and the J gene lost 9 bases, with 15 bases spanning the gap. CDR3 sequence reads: CASRSGAGGSPLHF. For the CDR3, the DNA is TGTGCCAGCAGATCCGGGGCCGGGGGTTCACCCCTCCACTTT.

The CDR3 is CASSSTSHAYEQYF. CDR3 nucleotide sequence: TGTGCCAGCAGTTCAACTAGTCACGCCTACGAGCAGTACTTC. The genes are TRBV6-5 and TRBJ2-7, with D possibly matching TRBD2 (5 bases). Trimming cost V 4 bases and J 2 bases, with 12 bases left between them. CDR1 and CDR2 (germline): MNHEY, SVGAGI. The CDR3 has 14 amino acids.

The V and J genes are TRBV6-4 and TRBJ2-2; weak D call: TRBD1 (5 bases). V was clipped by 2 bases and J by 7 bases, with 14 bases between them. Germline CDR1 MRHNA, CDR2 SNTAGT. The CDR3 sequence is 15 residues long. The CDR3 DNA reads TGTGCCAGCAGTGACATGGGTCAGGGCGTCGGGGAGCTGTTTTTT. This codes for CASSDMGQGVGELFF.

CDR3 nucleotides: TGTGCCAGTAGGGCCCTACCCGGGACAGGGGAAGGGGGCAATCAGCCCCAGCATTTT. It encodes CASRALPGTGEGGNQPQHF. The chain carries TRBV19 and TRBJ1-5; 10 nucleotides align to TRBD1. The CDR3 has 19 residues. The ends lost 6 bases at V and 2 bases at J; junction bases unmatched: 16. In germline, CDR1 is LNHDA, CDR2 SQIVND (reference sequence).

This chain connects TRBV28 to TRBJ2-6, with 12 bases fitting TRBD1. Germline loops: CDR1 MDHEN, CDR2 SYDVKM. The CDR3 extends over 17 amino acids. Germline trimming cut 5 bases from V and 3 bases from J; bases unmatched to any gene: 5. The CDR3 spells CASSTGQGAGGANVLTF. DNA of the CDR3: TGTGCCAGCAGTACGGGACAGGGGGCAGGTGGGGCCAACGTCCTGACTTTC.

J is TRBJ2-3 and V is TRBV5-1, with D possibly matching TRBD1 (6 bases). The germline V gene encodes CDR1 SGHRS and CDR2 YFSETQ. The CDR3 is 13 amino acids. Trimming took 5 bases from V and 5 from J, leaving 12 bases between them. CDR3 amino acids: CASRLLRGDTQYF. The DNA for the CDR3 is TGCGCCAGCAGGTTACTCAGGGGAGATACGCAGTATTTT.

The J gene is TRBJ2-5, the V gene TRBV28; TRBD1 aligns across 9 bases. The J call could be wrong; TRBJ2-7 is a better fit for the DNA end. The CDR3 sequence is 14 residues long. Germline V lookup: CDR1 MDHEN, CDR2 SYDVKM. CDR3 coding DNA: TGTGCCAGCAGACCGGGACAGGGTGCCTACGAGCAGTACTTC. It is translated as CASRPGQGAYEQYF.

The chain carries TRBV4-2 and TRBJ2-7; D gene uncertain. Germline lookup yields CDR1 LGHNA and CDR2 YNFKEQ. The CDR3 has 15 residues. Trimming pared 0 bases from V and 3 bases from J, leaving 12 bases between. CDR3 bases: TGTGCCAGCAGCCAAGATGAACTCACCGACTACGAGCAGTACTTC. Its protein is CASSQDELTDYEQYF.

CDR3 in DNA: TGTGCCACCAGCAGGATGGACAGGGCAGGCACTGAAGCTTTCTTT. Translated, it gives CATSRMDRAGTEAFF. The J gene is TRBJ1-1, the V gene TRBV15; 8 bases align to TRBD1. CDR1 is LNHNV, CDR2 YYDKDF, per germline (reference sequence). There are 15 residues in the CDR3. With 3 bases clipped from V and 4 bases from J, the junction kept 7 bases outside the gene matches.

The CDR3: CASSFLTGINEQFF. DNA of the CDR3: TGTGCCAGCAGCTTTTTGACAGGGATAAATGAGCAGTTCTTC. The rearrangement joins TRBV7-2 to TRBJ2-1, with 7 bases that match TRBD1. V shed 3 bases and J 7 bases; nucleotides not matched to a gene: 6. Germline CDR1 and CDR2: SGHTA and FQGNSA. The CDR3 contains 14 residues. Drawing the rest from reference TRBV7-2 and TRBJ2-1, the complete variable domain is GAGVSQSPSNKVTEKGKDVELRCDPISGHTALYWYRQSLGQGLEFLIYFQGNSAPDKSGLPSDRFSAERTGGSVSTLTIQRTQQEDSAVYLCASSFLTGINEQFFGPGTRLTVL.

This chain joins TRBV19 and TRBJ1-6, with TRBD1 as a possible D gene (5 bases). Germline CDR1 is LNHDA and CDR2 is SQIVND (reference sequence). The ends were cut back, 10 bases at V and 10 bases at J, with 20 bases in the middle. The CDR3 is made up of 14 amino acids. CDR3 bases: TGTGCCACCGGTAAAACGCAGGGAAACTCACCCCTCCACTTT. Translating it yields CATGKTQGNSPLHF.

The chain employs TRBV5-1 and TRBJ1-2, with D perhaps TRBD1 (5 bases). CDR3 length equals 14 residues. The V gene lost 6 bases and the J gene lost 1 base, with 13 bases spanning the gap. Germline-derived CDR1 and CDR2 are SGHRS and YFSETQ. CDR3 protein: CASTPVGGNYGYTF. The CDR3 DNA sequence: TGCGCCAGCACCCCGGTGGGGGGTAACTATGGCTACACCTTC.

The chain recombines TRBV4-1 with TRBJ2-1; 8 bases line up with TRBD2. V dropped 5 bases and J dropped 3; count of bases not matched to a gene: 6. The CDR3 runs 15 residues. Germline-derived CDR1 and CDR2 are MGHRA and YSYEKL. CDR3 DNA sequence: TGCGCCAGCAGCTTCAGTAGCGGGGACTACAATGAGCAGTTCTTC. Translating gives CASSFSSGDYNEQFF.

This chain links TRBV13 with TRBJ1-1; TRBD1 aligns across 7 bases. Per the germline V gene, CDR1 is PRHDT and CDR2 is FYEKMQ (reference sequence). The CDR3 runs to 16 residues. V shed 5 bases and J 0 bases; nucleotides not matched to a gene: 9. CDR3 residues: CASSAYRGVLNTEAFF. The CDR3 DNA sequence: TGTGCCAGCAGCGCTTACAGGGGCGTTTTGAACACTGAAGCTTTCTTT.

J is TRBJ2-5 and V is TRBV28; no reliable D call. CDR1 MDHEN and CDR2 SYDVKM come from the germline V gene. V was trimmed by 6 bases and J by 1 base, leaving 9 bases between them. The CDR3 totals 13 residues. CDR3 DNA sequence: TGTGCCAGCAGAGGTGCAGGCCAAGAGACCCAGTACTTC. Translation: CASRGAGQETQYF.